This is a list of T cell receptor beta chains from one sample in a study of T cells in localized non-small cell lung cancer. Produced via immunoSEQ multiplex PCR; TCRdb's table is partial and in-frame only. The table records fewer than 8,000 clones, 45% to 50% of them present only once. The material was lymph node tissue, obtained before any cancer treatment. These receptor sequences come from a man aged 35-69 years with stage I lung adenocarcinoma. CDR3s include the opening cysteine and the closing phenylalanine or tryptophan. D genes are given only for firm matches. Size tells how often a clone was seen (once, few, many) or the class of an expanded clone, and some rows leave it out.

d_gene,v_gene,abundance,len,j_gene,CDR3nt,CDR3aa
NA,TRBV19,NA,13,TRBJ1-3,TGTGCCAGTACCCCCTATCTCGAAAACACTATATATTTT,CASTPYLENTIYF
NA,TRBV28,NA,12,TRBJ1-2,TGTGCCAGCTCCCAGAGGGGGGGTAGCTACACCTTC,CASSQRGGSYTF
NA,TRBV28,NA,16,TRBJ2-3,TGTGCCAGCAGAACCCTTTCAGATTCTAGCACAGATACGCAGTATTTT,CASRTLSDSSTDTQYF
NA,TRBV10-1,NA,14,TRBJ1-1,TGCGCCAGCAGTGAGGGGGGATTGGGCACTGAAGCTTTCTTT,CASSEGGLGTEAFF
NA,TRBV30,NA,15,TRBJ1-3,TGTGCCTGGAGGGGGAGTTCGAGCTCTGGAAACACCATATATTTT,CAWRGSSSSGNTIYF
TRBD1,TRBV15,NA,16,TRBJ1-4,TGTGCCACCAGCACCAGGGGGCGAGGTACTAATGAAAAACTGTTTTTT,CATSTRGRGTNEKLFF
TRBD1,TRBV18,NA,13,TRBJ1-2,TGTGCCAGCTCACCACCCGACAGGGACGGCTACACCTTC,CASSPPDRDGYTF
TRBD2,TRBV6-8,NA,15,TRBJ2-7,TGTGCCATCAGCCTCGGACTAGCGGGATCCTACGAGCAGTACTTC,CAISLGLAGSYEQYF
NA,TRBV6-8,NA,16,TRBJ2-3,TGTGCCAGCAGTTACGGGGACTTTCTAGGATCAGATACGCAGTATTTT,CASSYGDFLGSDTQYF
NA,TRBV29-1,NA,12,TRBJ1-1,TGCAGCGTTGAAGAGCCGGGGTCTGAAGCTTTCTTT,CSVEEPGSEAFF
TRBD1,TRBV10-2,NA,17,TRBJ2-7,TGCGCCAGCAACCCAAAGGGGACAGGGGGCGTTCCCTACGAGCAGTACTTC,CASNPKGTGGVPYEQYF
NA,TRBV28,NA,16,TRBJ2-3,TGTGCCAGCAGTTCGTCTCAGGGAAGGGCTGCAGATACGCAGTATTTT,CASSSSQGRAADTQYF
NA,TRBV9,NA,14,TRBJ2-7,TGTGCCAGCAGCGTAGGGACAGTTCCCGCCGAGCAGTACTTC,CASSVGTVPAEQYF
NA,TRBV6-8,few,13,TRBJ2-5,TGTGCCATCAGGCGGGACAGCCAAGAGACCCAGTACTTC,CAIRRDSQETQYF
NA,TRBV30,NA,13,TRBJ2-7,TGTGCCTGGAGTGTAAAGGAGCTCTACGAGCAGTACTTC,CAWSVKELYEQYF
NA,TRBV9,few,13,TRBJ2-3,TGTGCCAGCAGCGTAGACCACACAGATACGCAGTATTTT,CASSVDHTDTQYF
TRBD1,TRBV9,few,15,TRBJ2-7,TGTGCCAGCAGTGTACCGGGACAGGGGAGCTACGAGCAGTACTTC,CASSVPGQGSYEQYF
NA,TRBV6-8,few,12,TRBJ2-7,TGTGCCAGCGGGGCTACTTTCTACGAGCAGTACTTC,CASGATFYEQYF
NA,TRBV5-1,NA,14,TRBJ2-7,TGCGCCAGCAGCTTGGGGGGAAAGGGCTACGAGCAGTACTTC,CASSLGGKGYEQYF
NA,TRBV12-5,NA,14,TRBJ2-2,TGTGCCAGCTATCCTAGCCTCGACACCGGGGAGCTGTTTTTT,CASYPSLDTGELFF
NA,TRBV1,few,14,TRBJ1-1,TGCGCCAGCAGCCCTCTCGGGGGGCAGACTGAAGCTTTCTTT,CASSPLGGQTEAFF
NA,TRBV29-1,NA,14,TRBJ2-5,TGCAGCGTTGCCCTAGGGAGCGGATGGGAGACCCAGTACTTC,CSVALGSGWETQYF
NA,TRBV6-8,few,16,TRBJ1-1,TGTGCCAGCAAAGAGCTCCCAGGACGGATGAACACTGAAGCTTTCTTT,CASKELPGRMNTEAFF
NA,TRBV11-3,few,15,TRBJ1-4,TGTGCCAGCAGCTTGTTTCAGGGAGCTAATGAAAAACTGTTTTTT,CASSLFQGANEKLFF
TRBD2,TRBV28,few,14,TRBJ2-7,TGTGCCAGCAGTAGACTAGCGGGCGACTACGAGCAGTACTTC,CASSRLAGDYEQYF
NA,TRBV18,NA,14,TRBJ2-2,TGTGCCAGCTCACCGACGAGGGACACCGGGGAGCTGTTTTTT,CASSPTRDTGELFF
NA,TRBV28,NA,14,TRBJ1-1,TGTGCCAGCAGTCCAGTCCGGTCGAACACTGAAGCTTTCTTT,CASSPVRSNTEAFF
TRBD1,TRBV28,NA,14,TRBJ2-7,TGTGCCAGCAGTCCGGGACAGGGGGGGTTCGAGCAGTACTTC,CASSPGQGGFEQYF
NA,TRBV15,NA,14,TRBJ1-1,TGTGCCACCAGCAGAGATCTAACAGACACTGAAGCTTTCTTT,CATSRDLTDTEAFF
NA,TRBV7-5,few,17,TRBJ2-1,NA,CASSLVAGGSSYNEQFF
NA,TRBV19,NA,14,TRBJ2-2,TGTGCCAGTACTCCGCTTGGATACACCGGGGAGCTGTTTTTT,CASTPLGYTGELFF
TRBD2,TRBV6-8,NA,15,TRBJ2-3,TGTGCCTCCCACCCTAATAGCGGGGGGCCAGATACGCAGTATTTT,CASHPNSGGPDTQYF
TRBD1,TRBV6-8,NA,14,TRBJ2-1,TGTGCCAGCAATACAGGGGCTTCCAACAATGAGCAGTTCTTC,CASNTGASNNEQFF
NA,TRBV11-3,few,14,TRBJ2-7,TGTGCCAGCAGCTCAAGATCACAGGGCTACGAGCAGTACTTC,CASSSRSQGYEQYF
NA,TRBV30,NA,13,TRBJ1-2,TGTGCCTGGAGTGTACCTCCAAACTATGGCTACACCTTC,CAWSVPPNYGYTF
NA,TRBV29-1,NA,14,TRBJ2-7,TGCAGCGTTAGGCGGGACAAGGGGTCCTACGAGCAGTACTTC,CSVRRDKGSYEQYF
TRBD2,TRBV19,NA,17,TRBJ2-2,TGTGCCAGTAGGGGGACTAGCGGGAGGTTACGGACCGGGGAGCTGTTTTTT,CASRGTSGRLRTGELFF
NA,TRBV5-1,NA,15,TRBJ2-3,TGCGCCAGCAGCACCACGACAGGTAGTACAGATACGCAGTATTTT,CASSTTTGSTDTQYF
NA,TRBV19,NA,15,TRBJ2-2,TGTGCCAGTATAGACGGGGGAGCGAACACCGGGGAGCTGTTTTTT,CASIDGGANTGELFF
NA,TRBV19,NA,13,TRBJ2-3,TGTGCCAGTAGCCCAACCCTCACAGATACGCAGTATTTT,CASSPTLTDTQYF
TRBD1,TRBV9,NA,14,TRBJ1-4,TGTGCCAGCAGCGTGGGACAGGGGGTAGGAAAACTGTTTTTT,CASSVGQGVGKLFF
NA,TRBV28,few,13,TRBJ1-5,TGTGCCAGCAAGTCGGGGGAGCGTCAGCCCCAGCATTTT,CASKSGERQPQHF
NA,TRBV6-7,NA,13,TRBJ1-6,TGTGCCAGCAGTACCAGGGTAGGTTCACCCCTCCACTTT,CASSTRVGSPLHF
NA,TRBV7-5,NA,14,TRBJ2-2,TGTGCCAGCAGCTTCACAGGGGGCACCGGGGAGCTGTTTTTT,CASSFTGGTGELFF
TRBD2,TRBV18,NA,15,TRBJ2-5,TGTGCCAGCTCACCACTTCTAGCGGGGGGAGAGACCCAGTACTTC,CASSPLLAGGETQYF